This T cell receptor beta chain was captured in a study of beta chain features in type 1 diabetes. Study-wide results and caveats: Type 1 diabetes patients had moderately but significantly shorter TCRB CDR3s in all four CD4+ subsets.

The table lists this clone with a few counts. Its antigen is not identified. Trimming removed 8 bases from V and 2 bases from J, with 9 bases in between. This CDR3 is built from 12 residues. The germline V gene has CDR1 MNHEY and CDR2 SVGAGI. The isolated RNA, all of it, was reverse transcribed, so expressed TCRB transcripts were what got sequenced. Profiling relied on immunoSEQ multiplex PCR, and the TCRdb table lists in-frame clones only, not all of them. The sample gives under 400,000 clones, approximately 12% of which show up once; roughly 0.0097% is in the top ten. Researchers reported sorting CD4+ naive, central memory, regulatory and stem cell-like memory cells via CD45RO/CCR7/CD25/CD127/CD95/CD27.

The chain couples TRBV6-5 to TRBJ2-5; D possibly corresponds to TRBD2 (5 bases). Sequences were obtained from naive CD4+ T cells from blood. The sequence came from a woman aged 18-35 years with type 1 diabetes. CDR3 protein: CASGRRQETQYF. CDR3 nucleotides: TGTGCCAGCGGAAGGAGGCAAGAGACCCAGTACTTC.